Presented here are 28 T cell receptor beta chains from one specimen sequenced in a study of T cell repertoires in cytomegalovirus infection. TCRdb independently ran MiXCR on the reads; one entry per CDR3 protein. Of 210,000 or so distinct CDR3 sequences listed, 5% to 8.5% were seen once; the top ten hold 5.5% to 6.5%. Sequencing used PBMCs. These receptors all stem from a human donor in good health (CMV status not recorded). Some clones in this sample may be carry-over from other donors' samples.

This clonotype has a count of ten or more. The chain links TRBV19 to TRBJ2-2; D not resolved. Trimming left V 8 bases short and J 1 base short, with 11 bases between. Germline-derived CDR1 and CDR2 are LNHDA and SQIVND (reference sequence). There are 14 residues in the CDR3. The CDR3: CASGFGGNTGELFF. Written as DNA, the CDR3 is TGTGCCAGTGGGTTCGGTGGGAACACCGGGGAGCTGTTTTTT.

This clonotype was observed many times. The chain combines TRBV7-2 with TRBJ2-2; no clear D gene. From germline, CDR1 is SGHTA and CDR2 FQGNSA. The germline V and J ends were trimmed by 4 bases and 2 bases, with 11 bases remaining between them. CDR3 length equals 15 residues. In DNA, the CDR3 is TGTGCCAGCAGCTCAAGGGTTTCCAACACCGGGGAGCTGTTTTTT. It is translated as CASSSRVSNTGELFF.

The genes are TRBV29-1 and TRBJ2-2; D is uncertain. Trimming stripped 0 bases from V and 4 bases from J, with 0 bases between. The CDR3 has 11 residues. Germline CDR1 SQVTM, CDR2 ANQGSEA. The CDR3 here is CSVEDTGELFF. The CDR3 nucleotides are TGCAGCGTTGAAGACACCGGGGAGCTGTTTTTT.

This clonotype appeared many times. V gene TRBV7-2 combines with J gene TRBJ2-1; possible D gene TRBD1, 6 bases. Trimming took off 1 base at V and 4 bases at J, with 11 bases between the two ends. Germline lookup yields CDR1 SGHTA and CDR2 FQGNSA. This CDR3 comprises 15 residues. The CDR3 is CASSLVGGSYNEQFF. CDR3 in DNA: TGTGCCAGCAGCTTAGTAGGGGGATCTTACAATGAGCAGTTCTTC.

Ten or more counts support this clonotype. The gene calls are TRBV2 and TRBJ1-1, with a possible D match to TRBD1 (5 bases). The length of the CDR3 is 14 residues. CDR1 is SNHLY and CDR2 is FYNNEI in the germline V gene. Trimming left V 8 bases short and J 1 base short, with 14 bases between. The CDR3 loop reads CASVSTAKNTEAFF. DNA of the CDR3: TGTGCCAGCGTGTCGACAGCGAAGAACACTGAAGCTTTCTTT.

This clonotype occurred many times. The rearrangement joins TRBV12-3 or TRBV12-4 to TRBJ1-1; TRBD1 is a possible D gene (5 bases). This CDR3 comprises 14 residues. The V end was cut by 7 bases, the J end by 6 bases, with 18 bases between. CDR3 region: CASIGTSLTPEAFF. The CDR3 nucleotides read TGTGCCAGCATTGGGACCTCCTTAACCCCTGAAGCTTTCTTT.

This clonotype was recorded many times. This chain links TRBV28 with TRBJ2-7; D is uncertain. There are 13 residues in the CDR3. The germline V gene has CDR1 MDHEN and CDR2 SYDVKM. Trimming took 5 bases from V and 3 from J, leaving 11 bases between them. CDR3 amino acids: CASSQNTLYEQYF. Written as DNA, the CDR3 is TGTGCCAGCAGTCAAAATACCCTCTACGAGCAGTACTTC. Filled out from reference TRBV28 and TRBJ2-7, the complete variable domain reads DVKVTQSSRYLVKRTGEKVFLECVQDMDHENMFWYRQDPGLGLRLIYFSYDVKMKEKGDIPEGYSVSREKKERFSLILESASTNQTSMYLCASSQNTLYEQYFGPGTRLTVT.

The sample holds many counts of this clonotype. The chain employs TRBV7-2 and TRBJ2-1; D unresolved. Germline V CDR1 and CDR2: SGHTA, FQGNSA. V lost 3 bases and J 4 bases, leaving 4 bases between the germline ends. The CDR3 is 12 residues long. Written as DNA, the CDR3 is TGTGCCAGCAGCTTCGCGTACAATGAGCAGTTCTTC. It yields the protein CASSFAYNEQFF.

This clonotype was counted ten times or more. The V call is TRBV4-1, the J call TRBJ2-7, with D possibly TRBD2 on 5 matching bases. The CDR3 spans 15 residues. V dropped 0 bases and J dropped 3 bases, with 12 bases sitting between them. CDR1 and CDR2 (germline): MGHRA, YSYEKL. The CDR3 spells CASSQDHPRGYEQYF. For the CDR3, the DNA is TGCGCCAGCAGCCAAGACCACCCACGGGGCTACGAGCAGTACTTC.

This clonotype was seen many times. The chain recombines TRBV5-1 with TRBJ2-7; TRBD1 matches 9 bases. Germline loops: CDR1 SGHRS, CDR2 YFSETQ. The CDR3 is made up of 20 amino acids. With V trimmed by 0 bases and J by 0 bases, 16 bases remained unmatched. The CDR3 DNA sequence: TGCGCCAGCAGCTTGGTGGGGACAGGGCTCCCTCCACCAAGCTCCTACGAGCAGTACTTC. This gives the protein CASSLVGTGLPPPSSYEQYF.

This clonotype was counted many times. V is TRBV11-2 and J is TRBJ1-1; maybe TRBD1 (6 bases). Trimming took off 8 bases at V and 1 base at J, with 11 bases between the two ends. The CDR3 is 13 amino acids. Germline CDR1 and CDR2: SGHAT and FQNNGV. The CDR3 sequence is CASEGGANTEAFF. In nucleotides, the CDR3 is TGTGCCAGCGAGGGGGGGGCGAACACTGAAGCTTTCTTT.

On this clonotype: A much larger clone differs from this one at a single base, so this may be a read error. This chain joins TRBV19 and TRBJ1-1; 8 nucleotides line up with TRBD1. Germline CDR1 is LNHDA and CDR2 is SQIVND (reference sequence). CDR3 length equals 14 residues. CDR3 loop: CASGIDRGLSEAFF. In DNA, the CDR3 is TGTGCCAGTGGTATCGACAGGGGTTTGTCTGAAGCTTTCTTT.

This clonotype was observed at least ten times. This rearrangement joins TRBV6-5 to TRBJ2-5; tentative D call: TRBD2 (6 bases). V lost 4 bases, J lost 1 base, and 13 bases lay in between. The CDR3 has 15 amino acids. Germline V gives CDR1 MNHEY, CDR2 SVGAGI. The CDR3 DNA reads TGTGCCAGCAGTTTGCCCGGGAGCCTCCAAGAGACCCAGTACTTC. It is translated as CASSLPGSLQETQYF.

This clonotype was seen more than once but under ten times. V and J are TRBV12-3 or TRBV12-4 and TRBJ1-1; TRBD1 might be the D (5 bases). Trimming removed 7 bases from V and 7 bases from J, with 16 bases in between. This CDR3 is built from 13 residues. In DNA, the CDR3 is TGTGCCAGCACCCCGGGGGTAGAGGGTGAAGCTTTCTTT. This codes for CASTPGVEGEAFF.

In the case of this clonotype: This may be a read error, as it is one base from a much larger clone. CDR3 in amino acids: CAISFGTGAETQYF. In nucleotides, the CDR3 is TGTGCCATCAGTTTCGGGACAGGGGCAGAGACCCAGTACTTC. J is TRBJ2-5 and V is TRBV7-2; 10 bases are a match to TRBD1. Germline V gene sequence: CDR1 SGHTA, CDR2 FQGNSA. The length of the CDR3 is 14 residues. The V segment lost 10 bases and the J segment 4 bases; nucleotides outside the gene matches: 9.

For the CDR3, the DNA is TGTGCCAGCAGTTTAGTGGGGCGCGGAGAAAAACTGTTTTTT. Translating it yields CASSLVGRGEKLFF. The chain uses TRBV12-3 or TRBV12-4 and TRBJ1-4, with TRBD1 as a possible D gene (5 bases). V lost 1 base to trimming and J lost 8 bases, with 11 bases between them. CDR3 size: 14 residues.

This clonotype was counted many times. The CDR3 region is CASSLWEGRETQYF. The CDR3 DNA follows: TGTGCCAGCAGCTTATGGGAGGGCAGAGAGACCCAGTACTTC. This rearrangement joins TRBV7-2 to TRBJ2-5, with 7 bases that match TRBD2. V lost 2 bases, J lost 4 bases, and 4 bases stayed unmatched. Per the germline V gene, CDR1 is SGHTA and CDR2 is FQGNSA. The CDR3 contains 14 residues.

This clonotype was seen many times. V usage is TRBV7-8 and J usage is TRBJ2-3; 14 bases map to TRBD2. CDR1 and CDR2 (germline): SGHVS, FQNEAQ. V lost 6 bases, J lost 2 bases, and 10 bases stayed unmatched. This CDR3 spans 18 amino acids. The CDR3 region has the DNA TGTGCCAGCAGGAACCGGACTAGCGGGGGGTCCGACACAGATACGCAGTATTTT. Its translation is CASRNRTSGGSDTDTQYF.

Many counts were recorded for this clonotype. The CDR3 loop reads CASSPPRGTGRSGANVLTF. As DNA, the CDR3 is TGTGCCAGCAGCCCTCCCAGGGGGACAGGACGCTCTGGGGCCAACGTCCTGACTTTC. V is TRBV7-9 and J is TRBJ2-6; 8 bases match TRBD1. The CDR3 is made up of 19 amino acids. Per the germline V gene, CDR1 is SEHNR and CDR2 is FQNEAQ (reference sequence). V lost 5 bases to trimming and J lost 0 bases; unmatched junction nucleotides: 12.

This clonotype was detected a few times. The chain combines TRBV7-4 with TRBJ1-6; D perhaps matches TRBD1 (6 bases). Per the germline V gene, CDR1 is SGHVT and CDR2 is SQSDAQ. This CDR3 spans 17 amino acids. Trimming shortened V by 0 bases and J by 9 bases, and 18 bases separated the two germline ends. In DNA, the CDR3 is TGTGCCAGCAGCTTAGCGCGGATCGGGGGGCTGGGTTCACCCCTCCACTTT. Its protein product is CASSLARIGGLGSPLHF.

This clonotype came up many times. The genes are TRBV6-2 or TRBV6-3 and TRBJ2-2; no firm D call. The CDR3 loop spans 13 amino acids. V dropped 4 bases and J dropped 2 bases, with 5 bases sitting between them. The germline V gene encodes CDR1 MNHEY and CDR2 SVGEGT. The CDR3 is CASSSYNTGELFF. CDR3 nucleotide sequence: TGTGCCAGCAGTTCGTATAACACCGGGGAGCTGTTTTTT.

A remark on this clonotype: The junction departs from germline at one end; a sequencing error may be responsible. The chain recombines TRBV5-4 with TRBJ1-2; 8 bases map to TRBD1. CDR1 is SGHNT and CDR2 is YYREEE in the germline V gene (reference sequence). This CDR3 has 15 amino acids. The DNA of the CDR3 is TGTACCAGCAGCCCGGACAGGGCCTATAACTATGGCTACACCTTC. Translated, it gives CTSSPDRAYNYGYTF.

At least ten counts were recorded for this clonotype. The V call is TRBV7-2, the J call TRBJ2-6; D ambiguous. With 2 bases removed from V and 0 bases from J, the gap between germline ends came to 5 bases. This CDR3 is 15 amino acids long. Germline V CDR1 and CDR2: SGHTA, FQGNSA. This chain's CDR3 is CASSLRSSGANVLTF. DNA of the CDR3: TGTGCCAGCAGCTTAAGGAGCTCTGGGGCCAACGTCCTGACTTTC. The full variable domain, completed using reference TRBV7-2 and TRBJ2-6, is GAGVSQSPSNKVTEKGKDVELRCDPISGHTALYWYRQSLGQGLEFLIYFQGNSAPDKSGLPSDRFSAERTGGSVSTLTIQRTQQEDSAVYLCASSLRSSGANVLTFGAGSRLTVL.

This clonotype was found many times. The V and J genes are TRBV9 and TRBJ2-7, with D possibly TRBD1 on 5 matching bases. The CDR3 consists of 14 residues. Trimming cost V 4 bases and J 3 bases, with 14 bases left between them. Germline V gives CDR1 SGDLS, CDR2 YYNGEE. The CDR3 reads CASSPRQGNYEQYF. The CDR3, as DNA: TGTGCCAGCAGCCCTAGGCAGGGAAACTACGAGCAGTACTTC.

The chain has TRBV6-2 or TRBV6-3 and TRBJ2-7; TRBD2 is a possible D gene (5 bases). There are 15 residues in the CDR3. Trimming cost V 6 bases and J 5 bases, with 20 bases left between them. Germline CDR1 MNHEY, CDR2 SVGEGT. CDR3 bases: TGTGCCAGCAGCCCCATCGGACTTCGCCCGGACGAGCAGTACTTC. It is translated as CASSPIGLRPDEQYF.

CDR3 sequence reads: CSASLRGGNQPQHF. CDR3 bases: TGCAGTGCTAGCCTCCGAGGGGGAAACCAGCCCCAGCATTTT. The chain uses TRBV20-1 and TRBJ1-5, with D possibly matching TRBD1 (6 bases). Germline V gene lookup returns CDR1 DFQATT and CDR2 SNEGSKA (reference sequence). V lost 3 bases and J 7 bases, leaving 16 bases between the germline ends. The CDR3 contains 14 residues.

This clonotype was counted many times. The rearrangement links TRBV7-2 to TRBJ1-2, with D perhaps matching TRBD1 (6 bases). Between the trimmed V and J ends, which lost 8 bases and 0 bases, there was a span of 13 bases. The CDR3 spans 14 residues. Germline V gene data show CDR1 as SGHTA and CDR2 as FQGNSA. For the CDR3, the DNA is TGTGCCAGCCCTCGGGACACTGCTAACTATGGCTACACCTTC. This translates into CASPRDTANYGYTF.

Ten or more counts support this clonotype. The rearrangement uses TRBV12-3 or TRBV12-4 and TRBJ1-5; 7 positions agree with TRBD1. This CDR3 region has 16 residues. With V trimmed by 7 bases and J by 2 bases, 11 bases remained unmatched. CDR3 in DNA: TGTGCCAGCACCATGCTACAGGGGCTTGGCAATCAGCCCCAGCATTTT. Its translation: CASTMLQGLGNQPQHF.